This entry lists 5 T cell receptor beta chains sequenced from one sample in a study of T cells in Graves' hyperthyroidism and ophthalmopathy. Amplification of TCR beta CDR3 regions was performed using RNA transcripts as template. A set of HTBI primers served as the primers for a first-round RT-PCR of the TCR CDR3. TCRdb independently ran MiXCR on the multiplex PCR reads; one entry per CDR3 protein. The sample consists of 500,000 to 550,000 distinct CDR3 sequences, just under 20% of them appearing once. The sample consisted of blood. These receptors all stem from a man aged 35 to 55 with Graves' ophthalmopathy.

CDR3 sequence: CASSLRDREMYEQYF. For the CDR3, the DNA is TGTGCCAGCAGCCTCCGGGACAGGGAAATGTACGAGCAGTACTTC. V is TRBV9 and J is TRBJ2-7; 9 bases agree with TRBD1. This CDR3 contains 15 residues. CDR1 is SGDLS and CDR2 is YYNGEE in the germline V gene. V shed 4 bases, J shed 4 bases, and the junction held 9 bases outside the gene matches.

The genes are TRBV28 and TRBJ2-7; TRBD2 aligns across 7 bases. This CDR3 is built from 12 residues. Germline trimming cut 8 bases from V and 4 bases from J; bases unmatched to any gene: 5. Germline lookup yields CDR1 MDHEN and CDR2 SYDVKM. The CDR3 nucleotides are TGTGCCAGCGGGAGGGTCGAGTACGAGCAGTACTTC. Protein product: CASGRVEYEQYF.

This clonotype has a count of ten or more. V gene TRBV20-1 combines with J gene TRBJ2-1; 10 bases align to TRBD2. This CDR3 spans 17 amino acids. Looked up from germline, CDR1 is DFQATT and CDR2 is SNEGSKA (reference sequence). V gave up 4 bases and J gave up 3 bases; unmatched junction bases: 12. CDR3 region: CSANEISSGRGYNEQFF. For the CDR3, the DNA is TGCAGTGCTAATGAGATTTCCAGCGGGAGGGGCTACAATGAGCAGTTCTTC.

This clonotype occurred many times. J is TRBJ2-2 and V is TRBV27; 13 positions agree with TRBD2. V lost 8 bases, J lost 6 bases, and 6 bases stayed unmatched. This CDR3 is built from 15 residues. Germline-derived CDR1 and CDR2 are MNHEY and SMNVEV (reference sequence). CDR3 DNA: TGTGCCAGCTGCTCCGGACTAGCGGGGGCCGGGGAGCTGTTTTTT. The encoded protein is CASCSGLAGAGELFF.

The chain employs TRBV2 and TRBJ2-7; D unresolved. The germline V gene encodes CDR1 SNHLY and CDR2 FYNNEI. Trimming removed 7 bases at V and 3 bases at J, with 13 bases between. The CDR3 runs 13 residues. The CDR3 region has the DNA TGTGCCAGCATGTTCTCCTCGGACTACGAGCAGTACTTC. Translated: CASMFSSDYEQYF.